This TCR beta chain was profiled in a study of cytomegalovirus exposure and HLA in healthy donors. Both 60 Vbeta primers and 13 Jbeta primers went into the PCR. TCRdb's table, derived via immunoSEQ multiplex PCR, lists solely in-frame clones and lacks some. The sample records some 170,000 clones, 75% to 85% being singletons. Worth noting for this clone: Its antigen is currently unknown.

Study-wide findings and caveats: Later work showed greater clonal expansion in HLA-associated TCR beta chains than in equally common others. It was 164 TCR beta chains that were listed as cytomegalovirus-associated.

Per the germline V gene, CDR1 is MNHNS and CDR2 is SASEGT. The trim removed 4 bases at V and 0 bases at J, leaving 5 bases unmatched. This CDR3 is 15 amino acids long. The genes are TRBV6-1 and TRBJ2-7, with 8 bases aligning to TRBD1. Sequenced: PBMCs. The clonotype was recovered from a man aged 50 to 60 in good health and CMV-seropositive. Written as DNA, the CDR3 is TGTGCCAGCAGTGTACCGGGACAGGCCTCCTACGAGCAGTACTTC. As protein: CASSVPGQASYEQYF.